The next 9 T cell receptor beta chains were all read from a single sample in a study of T cells after yellow fever vaccination. Using its own MiXCR run on the 5' RACE reads, TCRdb lists one record per CDR3 protein. The sample has almost 600,000 distinct CDR3 sequences, roughly 14% seen once; the top ten hold roughly 13%. The material was PBMCs, obtained on the day of the yellow fever booster vaccination. These TCRs come from a man aged 25 to 40 who received the YFV17D yellow fever vaccine.

This chain uses TRBV10-3 with TRBJ2-1; D is unclear. Germline V lookup: CDR1 ENHRY, CDR2 SYGVKD. The CDR3 loop spans 14 amino acids. Trimming pared 6 bases from V and 2 bases from J, leaving 11 bases between. DNA of the CDR3: TGTGCCATCAGGGCGGACGGAACCTACAATGAGCAGTTCTTC. Its translation: CAIRADGTYNEQFF.

V and J are TRBV9 and TRBJ2-3; D may correspond to TRBD1 or TRBD2 (6 bases each). There are 15 residues in the CDR3. In germline, CDR1 is SGDLS, CDR2 YYNGEE. Between the trimmed V and J ends, which lost 0 bases and 3 bases, there was a span of 11 bases. The CDR3 protein is CASSVGAGHTDTQYF. CDR3 nucleotide sequence: TGTGCCAGCAGCGTAGGGGCGGGACATACAGATACGCAGTATTTT. The whole variable domain, remainder taken from reference TRBV9 and TRBJ2-3, is DSGVTQTPKHLITATGQRVTLRCSPRSGDLSVYWYQQSLDQGLQFLIQYYNGEERAKGNILERFSAQQFPDLHSELNLSSLELGDSALYFCASSVGAGHTDTQYFGPGTRLTVL.

This clonotype showed up just a few times. This chain uses TRBV12-3 or TRBV12-4 with TRBJ1-1; no firm D call. With 8 bases removed from V and 7 bases from J, the gap between germline ends came to 11 bases. The CDR3 extends over 11 amino acids. The CDR3 region has the DNA TGTGCCAGCGGGCAAATTCTTGAAGCTTTCTTT. Encoded protein: CASGQILEAFF.

This clonotype has a handful of counts. The chain recombines TRBV10-2 with TRBJ1-5; possibly TRBD1 for D (5 bases). The V end lost 8 bases, the J end lost 2 bases, and 10 bases lay between the germline ends. CDR1 and CDR2 (germline): WSHSY, SAAADI. The CDR3 has 13 residues. DNA of the CDR3: TGCGCCAGCTGGGACGGTGGCAATCAGCCCCAGCATTTT. Translating gives CASWDGGNQPQHF.

The table lists this clonotype with a few counts. This chain connects TRBV6-5 to TRBJ2-1; no definite D call. Deletions cut 9 bases from V and 4 bases from J, with 10 bases between. The germline CDR1 and CDR2 sequences are MNHEY and SVGAGI. This CDR3 region has 12 residues. CDR3 region: CASHSHYNEQFF. Written as DNA, the CDR3 is TGTGCCAGTCACTCCCATTACAATGAGCAGTTCTTC.

This clonotype was counted only a few times. CDR3 in DNA: TGTGCCAGCAGTTACCGAAGGACGGCAAAAATTCAAGATACGCAGTATTTT. Amino acid sequence: CASSYRRTAKIQDTQYF. This sequence joins TRBV6-2 or TRBV6-3 and TRBJ2-3; D is ambiguous. CDR3 length: 17 residues. CDR1 and CDR2 from the germline V gene are MNHEY and SVGEGT. V was shortened by 2 bases and J by 5 bases, with 20 bases between the two germline ends.

The genes are TRBV7-8 and TRBJ1-1, with a tentative D call TRBD1 (6 bases). Germline V lookup: CDR1 SGHVS, CDR2 FQNEAQ. Trimming cost V 4 bases and J 11 bases, with 14 bases left between them. The CDR3 extends over 12 amino acids. CDR3 DNA sequence: TGTGCCAGCAGCTCGTCGGGGGGGCGCGCTTTCTTT. Translation: CASSSSGGRAFF.

V and J are TRBV30 and TRBJ2-7, with 12 bases aligning to TRBD2. The trim removed 5 bases at V and 2 bases at J, leaving 19 bases unmatched. The germline V gene has CDR1 GTSNPN and CDR2 SVGIG (reference sequence). The CDR3 contains 19 residues. The DNA of the CDR3 is TGTGCCTGGCATATAGGGCCGCGACTAGCGGGAGAGCTCACCTACGAGCAGTACTTC. Translated, it gives CAWHIGPRLAGELTYEQYF.

This chain connects TRBV10-2 to TRBJ2-7, with 10 nucleotides matching TRBD1. The V and J ends lost 8 bases and 6 bases, in that order; junction bases with no gene match: 10. Germline assignment: CDR1 WSHSY and CDR2 SAAADI. The CDR3 runs 14 residues. The DNA of the CDR3 is TGCGCCAGCGGCAGCCCGGGACAGGGGCGCGAGCAGTACTTC. Translated: CASGSPGQGREQYF.